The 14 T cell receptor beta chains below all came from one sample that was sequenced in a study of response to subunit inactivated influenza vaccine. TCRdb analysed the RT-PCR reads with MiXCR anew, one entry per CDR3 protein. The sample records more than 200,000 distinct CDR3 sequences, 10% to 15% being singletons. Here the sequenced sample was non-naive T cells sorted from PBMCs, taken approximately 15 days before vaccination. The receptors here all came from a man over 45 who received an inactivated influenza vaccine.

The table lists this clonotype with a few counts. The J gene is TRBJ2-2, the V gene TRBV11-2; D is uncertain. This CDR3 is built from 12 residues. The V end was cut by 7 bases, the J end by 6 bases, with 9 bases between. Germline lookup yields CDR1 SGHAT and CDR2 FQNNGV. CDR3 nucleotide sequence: TGTGCCAGCACCCCGCCACCCGGGGAGCTGTTTTTT. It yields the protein CASTPPPGELFF.

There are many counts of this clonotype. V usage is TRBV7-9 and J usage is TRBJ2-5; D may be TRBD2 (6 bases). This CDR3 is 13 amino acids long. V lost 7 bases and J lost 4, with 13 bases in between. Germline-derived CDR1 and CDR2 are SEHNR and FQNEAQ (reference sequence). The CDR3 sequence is CASTPQGGETQYF. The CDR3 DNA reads TGTGCCAGCACCCCCCAGGGAGGAGAGACCCAGTACTTC.

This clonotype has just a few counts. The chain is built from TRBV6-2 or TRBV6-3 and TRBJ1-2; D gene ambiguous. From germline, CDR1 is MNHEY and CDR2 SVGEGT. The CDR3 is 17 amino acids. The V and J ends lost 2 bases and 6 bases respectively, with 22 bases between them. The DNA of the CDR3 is TGTGCCAGCAGTTACCCTTCTGGGTCGGTGGCCCGGCATGGCTACACCTTC. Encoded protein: CASSYPSGSVARHGYTF.

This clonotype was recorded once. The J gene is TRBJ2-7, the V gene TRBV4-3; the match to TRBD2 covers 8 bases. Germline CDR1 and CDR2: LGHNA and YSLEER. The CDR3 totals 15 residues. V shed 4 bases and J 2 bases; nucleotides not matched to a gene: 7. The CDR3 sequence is CASSRVTSATYEQYF. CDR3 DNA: TGCGCCAGCAGCCGTGTGACTAGCGCGACCTACGAGCAGTACTTC.

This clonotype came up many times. CDR3 DNA sequence: TGCGCCAGCAGCGTCGGGCCCGGGAACTCCTACGAGCAGTACTTC. Amino acids: CASSVGPGNSYEQYF. This chain uses TRBV5-1 with TRBJ2-7, with a tentative D call TRBD2 (5 bases). V lost 4 bases to trimming and J lost 0 bases, with 14 bases between them. The CDR3 runs to 15 residues. Germline V gene lookup returns CDR1 SGHRS and CDR2 YFSETQ.

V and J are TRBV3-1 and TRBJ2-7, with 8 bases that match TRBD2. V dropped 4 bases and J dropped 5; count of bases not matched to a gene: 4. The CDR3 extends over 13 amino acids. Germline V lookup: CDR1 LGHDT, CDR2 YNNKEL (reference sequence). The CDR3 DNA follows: TGTGCCAGCAGCCGGGGACTAGTCGACGAGCAGTACTTC. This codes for CASSRGLVDEQYF.

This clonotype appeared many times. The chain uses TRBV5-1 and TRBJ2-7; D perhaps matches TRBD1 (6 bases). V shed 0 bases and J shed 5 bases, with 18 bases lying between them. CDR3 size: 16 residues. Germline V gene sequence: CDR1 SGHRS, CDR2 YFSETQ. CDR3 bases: TGCGCCAGCAGCTTGGGTTCGGGACACAATCCCCACGAGCAGTACTTC. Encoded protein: CASSLGSGHNPHEQYF. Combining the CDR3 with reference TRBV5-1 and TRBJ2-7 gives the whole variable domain KAGVTQTPRYLIKTRGQQVTLSCSPISGHRSVSWYQQTPGQGLQFLFEYFSETQRNKGNFPGRFSGRQFSNSRSEMNVSTLELGDSALYLCASSLGSGHNPHEQYFGPGTRLTVT.

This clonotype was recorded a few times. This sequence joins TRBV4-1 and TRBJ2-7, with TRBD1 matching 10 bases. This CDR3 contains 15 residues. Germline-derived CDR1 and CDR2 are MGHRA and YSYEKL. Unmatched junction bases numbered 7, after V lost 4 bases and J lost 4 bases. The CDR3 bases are TGCGCCAGCAGCCGCCCGGGACAGGGGTCTTACGAGCAGTACTTC. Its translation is CASSRPGQGSYEQYF.

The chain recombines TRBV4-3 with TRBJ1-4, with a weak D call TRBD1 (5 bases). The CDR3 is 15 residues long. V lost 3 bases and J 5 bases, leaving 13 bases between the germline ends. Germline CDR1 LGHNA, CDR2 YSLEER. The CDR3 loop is CASSHEVGGNEKLFF. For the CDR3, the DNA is TGCGCCAGCAGCCACGAAGTGGGGGGGAATGAAAAACTGTTTTTT.

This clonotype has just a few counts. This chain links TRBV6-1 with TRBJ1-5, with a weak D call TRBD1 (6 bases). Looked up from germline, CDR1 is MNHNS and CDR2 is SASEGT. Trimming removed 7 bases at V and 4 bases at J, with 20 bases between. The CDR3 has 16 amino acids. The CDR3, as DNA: TGTGCCAGCATAGTTTTTTTGGACAGCCCTAATCAGCCCCAGCATTTT. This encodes CASIVFLDSPNQPQHF.

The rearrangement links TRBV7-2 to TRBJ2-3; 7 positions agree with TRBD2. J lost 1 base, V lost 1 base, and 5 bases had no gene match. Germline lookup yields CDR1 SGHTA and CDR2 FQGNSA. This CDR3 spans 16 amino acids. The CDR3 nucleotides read TGTGCCAGCAGCTTAGAGGGCGGGGGACGCACAGATACGCAGTATTTT. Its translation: CASSLEGGGRTDTQYF.

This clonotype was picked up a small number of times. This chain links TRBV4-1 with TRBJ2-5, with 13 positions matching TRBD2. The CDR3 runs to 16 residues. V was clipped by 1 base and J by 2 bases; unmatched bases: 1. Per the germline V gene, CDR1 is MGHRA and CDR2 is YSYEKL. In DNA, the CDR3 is TGCGCCAGCAGCCAAGGGACTAGCGGGGGTCAAGAGACCCAGTACTTC. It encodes CASSQGTSGGQETQYF.

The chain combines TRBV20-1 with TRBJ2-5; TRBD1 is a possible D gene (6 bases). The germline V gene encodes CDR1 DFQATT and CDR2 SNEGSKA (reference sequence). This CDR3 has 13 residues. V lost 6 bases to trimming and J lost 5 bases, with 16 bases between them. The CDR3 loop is CSAPLPRGETQYF. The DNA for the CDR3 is TGCAGTGCCCCCCTCCCCAGGGGCGAGACCCAGTACTTC.

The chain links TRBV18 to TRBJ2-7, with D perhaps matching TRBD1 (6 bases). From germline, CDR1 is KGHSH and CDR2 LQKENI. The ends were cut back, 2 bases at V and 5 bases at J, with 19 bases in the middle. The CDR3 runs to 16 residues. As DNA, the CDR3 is TGTGCCAGCTCACCATTATCCGGGCTAGGGGGAGACGAGCAGTACTTC. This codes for CASSPLSGLGGDEQYF.